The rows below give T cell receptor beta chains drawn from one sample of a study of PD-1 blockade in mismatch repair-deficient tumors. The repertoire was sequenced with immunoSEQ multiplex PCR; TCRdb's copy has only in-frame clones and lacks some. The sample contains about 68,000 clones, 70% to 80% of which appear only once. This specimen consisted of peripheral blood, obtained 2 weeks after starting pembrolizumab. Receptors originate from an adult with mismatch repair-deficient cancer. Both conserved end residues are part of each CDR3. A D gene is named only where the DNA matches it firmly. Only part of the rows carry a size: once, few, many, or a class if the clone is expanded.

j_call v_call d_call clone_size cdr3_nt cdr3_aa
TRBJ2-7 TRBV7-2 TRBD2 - TGTGCCAGCAGCTCGTATAGCGGGAGGGGGATCGAGCAGTACTTC CASSSYSGRGIEQYF
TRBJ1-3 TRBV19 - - TGTGCCAGTAGTAACCCGGGACTGAGCTCTGGAAACACCATATATTTT CASSNPGLSSGNTIYF
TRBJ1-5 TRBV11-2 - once TGTGCCAGCAGCTTAGCTGGTCAACGTGATCAGCCCCAGCATTTT CASSLAGQRDQPQHF
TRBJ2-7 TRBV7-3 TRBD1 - TGTGCCAGCAGCCCCCCGGGACAGGGGCTTTACGAGCAGTACTTC CASSPPGQGLYEQYF
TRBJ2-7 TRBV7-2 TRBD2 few TGTGCCAGCAGCGACCCGGGACTAGGGAGCTCCTACGAGCAGTACTTC CASSDPGLGSSYEQYF
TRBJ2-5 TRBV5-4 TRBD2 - TGTGCCAGCAGCCCGCGACCTAGCGGGAGGGCCGGAGAGACCCAGTACTTC CASSPRPSGRAGETQYF
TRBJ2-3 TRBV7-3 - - TGTGCCAGCAGTCTTTCTTCTGGGTTGGGCACAGATACGCAGTATTTT CASSLSSGLGTDTQYF
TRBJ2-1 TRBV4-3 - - TGCGCCAGCAGCCAACGGGGAGGCGACAATGAGCAGTTCTTC CASSQRGGDNEQFF
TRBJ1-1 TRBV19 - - TGTGCCAGTAGTGACACAACTGTTGGGAACACTGAAGCTTTCTTT CASSDTTVGNTEAFF
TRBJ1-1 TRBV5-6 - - TGTGCCAGCAGCCACCCGACCTTATGGGCTGGAGCTTTCTTT CASSHPTLWAGAFF
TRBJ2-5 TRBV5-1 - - TGCGCCAGCAGCTCCCGGGACCTAGGGCGGGAGACCCAGTACTTC CASSSRDLGRETQYF
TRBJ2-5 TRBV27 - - TGTGCCAGCAGGGCTAGCTATCTCCAAGAGACCCAGTACTTC CASRASYLQETQYF
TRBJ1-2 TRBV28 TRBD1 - TGTGCCAGCAGTTTGTTCGGACAGGGGACCCGCCGCGGCTACACCTTC CASSLFGQGTRRGYTF
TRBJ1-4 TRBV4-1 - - TGCGCCAGCAGCCAAGACCTTACAGGGTTTAATGAAAAACTGTTTTTT CASSQDLTGFNEKLFF
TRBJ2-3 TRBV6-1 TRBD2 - TGTGCCAGCAGTGAATGGTCTAGCGGGATTCGGGATACGCAGTATTTT CASSEWSSGIRDTQYF
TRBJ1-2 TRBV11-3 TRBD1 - TGTGCCAGCAGCTTAGGCCCGTCGGGACAGCTTCCTGGCTACACCTTC CASSLGPSGQLPGYTF
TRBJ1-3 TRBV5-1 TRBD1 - TGCGCCAGCAGTCTCCAACCCACGGGACAGGTCTCTGGAAACACCATATATTTT CASSLQPTGQVSGNTIYF
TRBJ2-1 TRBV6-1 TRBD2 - TGTGCCAGCAGTGATGGGGGCGGGAGGGGTTTGAATGAGCAGTTCTTC CASSDGGGRGLNEQFF
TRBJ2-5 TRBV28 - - TGTGCCAGCCAAGACGGGGTGGGAGAGGCCCTGAGCCAGTACTTC CASQDGVGEALSQYF
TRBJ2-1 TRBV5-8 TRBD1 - TGTGCCAGCAGCCCGGGACAGGCAAATGAGCAGTTCTTC CASSPGQANEQFF
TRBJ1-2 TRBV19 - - TGTGCCAGTAGTATGGTCACTACTGGGGGTCCCGCTGGCTATGGCTACACCTTC CASSMVTTGGPAGYGYTF
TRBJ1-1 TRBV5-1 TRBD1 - TGCGCCAGCAGCTCTGGCGACAGGGGGCACACTGAAGCTTTCTTT CASSSGDRGHTEAFF
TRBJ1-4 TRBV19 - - TGTGCCAGTAGTATAGGGGAGGGCCTAACTAATGAAAAACTGTTTTTT CASSIGEGLTNEKLFF
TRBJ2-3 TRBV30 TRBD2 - TGTGCCTGGAGTATAACGGGAGGGCCGGAGTATCCAGATACGCAGTATTTT CAWSITGGPEYPDTQYF
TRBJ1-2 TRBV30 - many TGTGCCTGGAGTCCCGGGACGATCTGGTACACCTTC CAWSPGTIWYTF
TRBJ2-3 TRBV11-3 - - TGTGCCAGCAGCTCCGTGCTGAAAACAGATACGCAGTATTTT CASSSVLKTDTQYF